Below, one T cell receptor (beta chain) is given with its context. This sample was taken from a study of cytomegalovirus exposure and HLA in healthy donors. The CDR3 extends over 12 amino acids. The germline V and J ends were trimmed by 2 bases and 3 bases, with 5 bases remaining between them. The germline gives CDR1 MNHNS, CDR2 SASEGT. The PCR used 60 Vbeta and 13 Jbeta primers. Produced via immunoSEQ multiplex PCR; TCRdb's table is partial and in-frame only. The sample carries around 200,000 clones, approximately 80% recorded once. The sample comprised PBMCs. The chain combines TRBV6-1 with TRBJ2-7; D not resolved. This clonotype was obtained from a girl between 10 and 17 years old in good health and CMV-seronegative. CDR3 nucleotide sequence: TGTGCCAGCAGTGAACCGGTCTACGAGCAGTACTTC. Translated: CASSEPVYEQYF.